A selection of T cell receptor beta chains follows, all from one sample in a study of technical replicates of blood from a handful of donors. Produced via immunoSEQ multiplex PCR; TCRdb's table is partial and in-frame only. Of approximately 88,000 clones listed, about 94% are singletons. Sequences were obtained from T cells isolated from PBMCs. These receptors were obtained from a human donor in good health. CDR3s include the opening cysteine and the closing phenylalanine or tryptophan. D genes are given only for firm matches. Size is stated for part of the rows, as once, few or many counts, or as a class when the clone is expanded.

.	TRBV7-2	.	12	TRBJ2-7	TGTGCCAGCAGCTCCCATCGACTAGAGCAGTACTTC	CASSSHRLEQYF
.	TRBV4-1	TRBD1	18	TRBJ2-7	TGCGCCAGCAGTCCCACCCCGGGACAGAACTTCCCAACCTACGAGCAGTACTTC	CASSPTPGQNFPTYEQYF
.	TRBV5-1	TRBD2	16	TRBJ2-1	TGCGCCAGCAGGTTTAGCGTAGGCTCCGGGAGGAATGAGCAGTTCTTC	CASRFSVGSGRNEQFF
.	TRBV2	.	13	TRBJ2-3	TGTGCCAGCTCCAGGCCTAGCACAGATACGCAGTATTTT	CASSRPSTDTQYF
.	TRBV6-4	TRBD2	20	TRBJ2-1	TGTGCCAGCAGTCTCAGATTTCTAGCGGAGGGAGGGTCTATACCCAATGAGCAGTTCTTC	CASSLRFLAEGGSIPNEQFF
.	TRBV4-1	.	15	TRBJ2-7	TGCGCCAGCAGCCAAGCATACAGGGCACCCTACGAGCAGTACTTC	CASSQAYRAPYEQYF
.	TRBV11-3	TRBD1	14	TRBJ1-3	TGTGCCAGCAGCTTGAACAGGGGTGGAAACACCATATATTTT	CASSLNRGGNTIYF
.	TRBV6-5	TRBD2	15	TRBJ2-7	TGTGCCAGCAGTTACGATAGCGGGAGTTCGTACGAGCAGTACTTC	CASSYDSGSSYEQYF
once	TRBV7-3	TRBD1	16	TRBJ1-3	TGTGCCAGCAGCTTAACCGGGACAGGGTTAGGAAACACCATATATTTT	CASSLTGTGLGNTIYF
once	TRBV10-1	.	16	TRBJ2-3	TGCGCCAGCAGTCTATGCGGTCGCTCTAGCACAGATACGCAGTATTTT	CASSLCGRSSTDTQYF
.	TRBV2	.	12	TRBJ2-5	TGTGCCAGCAGTGATTGGAGAGAGACCCAGTACTTC	CASSDWRETQYF
.	TRBV19	TRBD1	15	TRBJ2-1	TGTGCCAGTAGGACGACAGGGATCTCCTACAATGAGCAGTTCTTC	CASRTTGISYNEQFF
.	TRBV4-2	.	15	TRBJ1-1	TGTGCCAGCAGCCAAGCTAGGGGGGGTGCCAGTGAAGCTTTCTTT	CASSQARGGASEAFF
.	TRBV9	TRBD1	15	TRBJ2-7	TGTGCCAGCAGCCCGGACAGGTCGAGCTCCTACGAGCAGTACTTC	CASSPDRSSSYEQYF
.	TRBV4-2	TRBD1	15	TRBJ2-5	TGTGCCAGCAGCCCAGAGACAGGGTCCGGAGAGACCCAGTACTTC	CASSPETGSGETQYF
.	TRBV10-1	TRBD1	15	TRBJ1-1	TGCGCCAGCAGTGACCCGGGACAGGGGAACACTGAAGCTTTCTTT	CASSDPGQGNTEAFF
.	TRBV6-1	.	14	TRBJ2-7	TGTGCCAGCAGTGTCTCCGGACAAAGGTCCGAGCAGTACTTC	CASSVSGQRSEQYF
.	TRBV7-9	.	16	TRBJ2-2	TGTGCCAGCAGCTCCGACCCTGGACAACCCACCGGGGAGCTGTTTTTT	CASSSDPGQPTGELFF
.	TRBV11-3	TRBD1	15	TRBJ2-3	TGTGCCAGCAGCCAGGGGGCTCGGCGCACAGATACGCAGTATTTT	CASSQGARRTDTQYF
.	TRBV4-1	.	13	TRBJ2-2	TGCGCCAGCAGCCCGGGACTCTTCGGGGAGCTGTTTTTT	CASSPGLFGELFF
.	TRBV28	TRBD1	15	TRBJ2-1	TGTGCCAGCAGTTCTCGGTACACAGGGGGCTATGAGCAGTTCTTC	CASSSRYTGGYEQFF
.	TRBV7-2	TRBD2	14	TRBJ2-1	TGTGCCGCCTCAAGCGGGAGGGCCGATAATGAGCAGTTCTTC	CAASSGRADNEQFF